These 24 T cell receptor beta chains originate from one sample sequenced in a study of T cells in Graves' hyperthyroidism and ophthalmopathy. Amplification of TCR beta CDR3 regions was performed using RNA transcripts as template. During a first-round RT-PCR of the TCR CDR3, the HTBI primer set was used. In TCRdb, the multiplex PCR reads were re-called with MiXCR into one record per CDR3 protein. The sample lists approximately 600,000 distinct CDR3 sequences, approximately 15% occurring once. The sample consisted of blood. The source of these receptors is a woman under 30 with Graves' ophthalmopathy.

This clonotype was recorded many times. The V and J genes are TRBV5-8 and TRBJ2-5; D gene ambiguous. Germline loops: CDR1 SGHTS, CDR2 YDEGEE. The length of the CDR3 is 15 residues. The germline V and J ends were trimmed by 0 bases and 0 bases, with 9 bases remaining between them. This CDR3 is CASSLGGTDQETQYF. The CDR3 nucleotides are TGTGCCAGCAGCTTGGGGGGTACGGACCAAGAGACCCAGTACTTC.

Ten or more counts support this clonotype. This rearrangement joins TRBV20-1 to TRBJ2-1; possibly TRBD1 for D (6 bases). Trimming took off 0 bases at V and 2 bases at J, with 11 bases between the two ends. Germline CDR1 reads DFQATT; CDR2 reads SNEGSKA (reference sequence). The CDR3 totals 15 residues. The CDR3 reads CSARDLQGAYNEQFF. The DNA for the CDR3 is TGCAGTGCTAGAGATCTACAGGGCGCCTACAATGAGCAGTTCTTC.

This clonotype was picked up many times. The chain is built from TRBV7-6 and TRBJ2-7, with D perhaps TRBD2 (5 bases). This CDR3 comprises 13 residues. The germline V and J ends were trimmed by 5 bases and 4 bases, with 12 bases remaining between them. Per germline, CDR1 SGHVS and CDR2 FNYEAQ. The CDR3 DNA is TGTGCCAGCAGCCAGGAGAGGGCGTACGAGCAGTACTTC. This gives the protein CASSQERAYEQYF. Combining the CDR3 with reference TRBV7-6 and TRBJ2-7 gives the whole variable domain GAGVSQSPRYKVTKRGQDVALRCDPISGHVSLYWYRQALGQGPEFLTYFNYEAQQDKSGLPNDRFSAERPEGSISTLTIQRTEQRDSAMYRCASSQERAYEQYFGPGTRLTVT.

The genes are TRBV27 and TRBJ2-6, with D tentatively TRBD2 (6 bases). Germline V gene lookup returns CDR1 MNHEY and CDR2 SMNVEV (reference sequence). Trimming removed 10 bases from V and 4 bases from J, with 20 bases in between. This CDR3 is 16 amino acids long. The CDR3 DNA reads TGTGCCACTAAATTCATGGGGGGTTCCGGGGCCAACGTCCTGACTTTC. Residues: CATKFMGGSGANVLTF.

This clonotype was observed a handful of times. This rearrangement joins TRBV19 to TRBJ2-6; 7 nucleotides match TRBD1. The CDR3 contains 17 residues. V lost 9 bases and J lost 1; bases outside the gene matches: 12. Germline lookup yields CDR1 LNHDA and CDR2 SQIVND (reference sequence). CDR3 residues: CASHPGQLPSGANVLTF. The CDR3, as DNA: TGTGCCAGCCACCCGGGACAGTTACCTTCTGGGGCCAACGTCCTGACTTTC.

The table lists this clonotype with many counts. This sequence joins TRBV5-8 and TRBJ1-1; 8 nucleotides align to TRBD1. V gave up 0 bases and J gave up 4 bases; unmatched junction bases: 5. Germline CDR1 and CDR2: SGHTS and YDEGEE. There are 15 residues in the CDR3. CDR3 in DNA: TGTGCCAGCAGCTTGGGGGACAGGTCGTCCACTGAAGCTTTCTTT. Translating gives CASSLGDRSSTEAFF.

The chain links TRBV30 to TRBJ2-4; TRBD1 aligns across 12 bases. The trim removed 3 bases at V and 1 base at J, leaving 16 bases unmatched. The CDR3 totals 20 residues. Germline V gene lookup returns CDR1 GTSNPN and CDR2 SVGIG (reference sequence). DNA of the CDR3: TGTGCCTGGAGACACCGGGGGGACAGGGGGCTGTTTGAGGCCAAAAACATTCAGTACTTC. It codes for CAWRHRGDRGLFEAKNIQYF.

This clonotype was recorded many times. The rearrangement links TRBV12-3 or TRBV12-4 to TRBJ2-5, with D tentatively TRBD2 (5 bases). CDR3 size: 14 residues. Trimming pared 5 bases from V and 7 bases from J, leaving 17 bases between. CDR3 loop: CASSARTPAGTQYF. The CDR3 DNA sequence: TGTGCCAGCAGTGCCCGGACTCCCGCCGGGACCCAGTACTTC.

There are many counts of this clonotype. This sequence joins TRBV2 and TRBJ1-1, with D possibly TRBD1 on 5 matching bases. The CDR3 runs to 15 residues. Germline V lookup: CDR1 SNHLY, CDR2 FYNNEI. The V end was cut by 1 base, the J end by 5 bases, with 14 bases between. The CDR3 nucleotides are TGTGCCAGCAGTGAAGACGGGGCCAGGGAGACTGAAGCTTTCTTT. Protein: CASSEDGARETEAFF.

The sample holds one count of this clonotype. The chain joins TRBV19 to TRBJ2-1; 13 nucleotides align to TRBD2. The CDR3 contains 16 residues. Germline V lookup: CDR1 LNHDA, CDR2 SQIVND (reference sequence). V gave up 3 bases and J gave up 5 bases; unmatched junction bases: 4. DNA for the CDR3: TGTGCCAGTAGTATTATACTAGCGGGAGGGGACAATGAGCAGTTCTTC. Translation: CASSIILAGGDNEQFF. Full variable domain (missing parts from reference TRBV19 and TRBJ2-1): DGGITQSPKYLFRKEGQNVTLSCEQNLNHDAMYWYRQDPGQGLRLIYYSQIVNDFQKGDIAEGYSVSREKKESFPLTVTSAQKNPTAFYLCASSIILAGGDNEQFFGPGTRLTVL.

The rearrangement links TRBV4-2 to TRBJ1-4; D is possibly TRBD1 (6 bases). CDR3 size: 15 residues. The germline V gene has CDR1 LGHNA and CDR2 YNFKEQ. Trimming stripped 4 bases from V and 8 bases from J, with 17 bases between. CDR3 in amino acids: CASSLGGLGSEKLFF. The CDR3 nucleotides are TGTGCCAGCAGCCTTGGGGGGCTCGGATCGGAAAAACTGTTTTTT.

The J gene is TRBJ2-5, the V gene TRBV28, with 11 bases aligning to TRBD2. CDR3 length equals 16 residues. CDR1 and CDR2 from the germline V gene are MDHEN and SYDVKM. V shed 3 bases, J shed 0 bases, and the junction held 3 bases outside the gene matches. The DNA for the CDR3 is TGTGCCAGCAGTTTCCCGACTAGCGGGAACCAAGAGACCCAGTACTTC. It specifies CASSFPTSGNQETQYF.

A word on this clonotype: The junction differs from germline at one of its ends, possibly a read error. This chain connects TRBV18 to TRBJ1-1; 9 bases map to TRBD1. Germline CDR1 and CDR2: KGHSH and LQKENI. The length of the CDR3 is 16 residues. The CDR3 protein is CASSYPGTGKNTEAFF. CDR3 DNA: TGTGCCAGCTCGTACCCCGGGACAGGGAAGAACACTGAGGCTTTCTTT.

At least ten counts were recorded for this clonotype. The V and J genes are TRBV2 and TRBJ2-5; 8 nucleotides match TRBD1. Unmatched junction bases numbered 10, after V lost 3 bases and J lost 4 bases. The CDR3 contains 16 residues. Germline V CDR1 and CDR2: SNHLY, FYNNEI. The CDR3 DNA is TGTGCCAGCAGTGATGGTTACAGGGGGAGTGCAGAGACCCAGTACTTC. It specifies CASSDGYRGSAETQYF.

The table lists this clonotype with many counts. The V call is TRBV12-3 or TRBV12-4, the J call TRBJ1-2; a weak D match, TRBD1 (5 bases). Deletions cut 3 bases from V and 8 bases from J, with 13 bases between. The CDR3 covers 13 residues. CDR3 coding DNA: TGTGCCAGCAGTTTCGGGGGACCGGGCGGCTACACCTTC. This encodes CASSFGGPGGYTF.

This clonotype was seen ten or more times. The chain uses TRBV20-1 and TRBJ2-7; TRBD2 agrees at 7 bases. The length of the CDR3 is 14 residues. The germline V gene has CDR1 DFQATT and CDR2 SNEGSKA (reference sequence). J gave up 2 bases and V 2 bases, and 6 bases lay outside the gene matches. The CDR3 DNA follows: TGCAGTGCTAGACACGGGAGGCAGACCTACGAGCAGTACTTC. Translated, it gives CSARHGRQTYEQYF.

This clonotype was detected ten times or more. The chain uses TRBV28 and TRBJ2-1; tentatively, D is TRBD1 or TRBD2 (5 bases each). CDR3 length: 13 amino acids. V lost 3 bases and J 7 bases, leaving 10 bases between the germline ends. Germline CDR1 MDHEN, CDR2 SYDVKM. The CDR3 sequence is CASSLVWGNEQFF. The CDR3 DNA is TGTGCCAGCAGTTTGGTCTGGGGGAATGAGCAGTTCTTC.

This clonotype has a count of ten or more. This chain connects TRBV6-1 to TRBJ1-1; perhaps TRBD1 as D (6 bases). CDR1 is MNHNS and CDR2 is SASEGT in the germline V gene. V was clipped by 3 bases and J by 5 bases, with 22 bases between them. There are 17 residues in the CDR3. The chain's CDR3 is CASSDTTMLGGRTEAFF. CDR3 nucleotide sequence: TGTGCCAGCAGTGACACCACGATGTTAGGGGGGCGGACTGAAGCTTTCTTT.

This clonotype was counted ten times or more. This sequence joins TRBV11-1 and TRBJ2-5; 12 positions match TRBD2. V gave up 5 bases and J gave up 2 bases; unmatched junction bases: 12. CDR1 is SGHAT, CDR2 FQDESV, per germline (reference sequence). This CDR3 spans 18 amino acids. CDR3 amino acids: CASSTPPTSGSDQETQYF. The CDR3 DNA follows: TGTGCCAGCAGCACACCGCCGACTAGCGGGAGTGATCAAGAGACCCAGTACTTC.

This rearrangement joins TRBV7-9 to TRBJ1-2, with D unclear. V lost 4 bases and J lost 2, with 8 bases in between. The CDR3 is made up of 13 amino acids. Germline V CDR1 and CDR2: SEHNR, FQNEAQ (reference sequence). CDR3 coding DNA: TGTGCCAGCAGCTCGCCGGAGAACTATGGCTACACCTTC. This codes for CASSSPENYGYTF. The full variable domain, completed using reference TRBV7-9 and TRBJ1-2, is DTGVSQNPRHKITKRGQNVTFRCDPISEHNRLYWYRQTLGQGPEFLTYFQNEAQLEKSRLLSDRFSAERPKGSFSTLEIQRTEQGDSAMYLCASSSPENYGYTFGSGTRLTVV.

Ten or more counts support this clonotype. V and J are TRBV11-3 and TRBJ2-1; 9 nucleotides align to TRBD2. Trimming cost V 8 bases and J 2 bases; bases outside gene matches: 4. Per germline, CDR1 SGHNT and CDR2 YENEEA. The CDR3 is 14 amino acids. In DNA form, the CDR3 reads TGTGCCAGCTTATTAGCGGGAGCCTACAATGAGCAGTTCTTC. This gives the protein CASLLAGAYNEQFF.

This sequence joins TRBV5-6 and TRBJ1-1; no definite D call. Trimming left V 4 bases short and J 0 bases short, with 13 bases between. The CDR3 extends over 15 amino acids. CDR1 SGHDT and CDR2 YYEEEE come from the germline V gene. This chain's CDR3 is CASSLFWEMNTEAFF. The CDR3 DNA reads TGTGCCAGCAGCCTCTTTTGGGAGATGAACACTGAAGCTTTCTTT.

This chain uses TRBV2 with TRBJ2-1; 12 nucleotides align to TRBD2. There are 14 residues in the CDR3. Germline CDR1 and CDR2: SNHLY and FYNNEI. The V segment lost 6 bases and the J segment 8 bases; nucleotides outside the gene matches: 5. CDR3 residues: CASRGLAGVDEQFF. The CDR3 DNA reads TGTGCCAGCAGGGGACTAGCGGGCGTAGATGAGCAGTTCTTC.

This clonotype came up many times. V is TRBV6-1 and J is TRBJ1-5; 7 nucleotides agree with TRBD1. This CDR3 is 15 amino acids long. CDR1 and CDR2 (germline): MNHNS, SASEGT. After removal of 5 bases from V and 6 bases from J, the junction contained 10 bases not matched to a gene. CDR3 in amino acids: CASSTGEEWTQPQHF. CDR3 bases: TGTGCCAGCAGTACAGGGGAGGAATGGACTCAGCCCCAGCATTTT.